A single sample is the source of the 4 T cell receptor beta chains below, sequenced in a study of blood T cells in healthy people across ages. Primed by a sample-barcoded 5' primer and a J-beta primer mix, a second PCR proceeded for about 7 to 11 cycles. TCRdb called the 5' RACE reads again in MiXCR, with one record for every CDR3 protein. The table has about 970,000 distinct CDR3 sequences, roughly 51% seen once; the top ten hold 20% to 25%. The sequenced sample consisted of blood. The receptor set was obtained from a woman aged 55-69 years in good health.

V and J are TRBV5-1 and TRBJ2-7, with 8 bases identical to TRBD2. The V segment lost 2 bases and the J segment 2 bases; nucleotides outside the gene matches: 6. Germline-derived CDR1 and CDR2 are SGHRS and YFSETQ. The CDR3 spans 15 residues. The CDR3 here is CASSFDRAGAYEQYF. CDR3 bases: TGCGCCAGCAGCTTCGACCGAGCGGGAGCCTACGAGCAGTACTTC.

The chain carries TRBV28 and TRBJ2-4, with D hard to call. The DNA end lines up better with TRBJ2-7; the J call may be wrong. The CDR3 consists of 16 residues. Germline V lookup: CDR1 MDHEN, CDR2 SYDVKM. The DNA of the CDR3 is TGTGCCAGCAGTTTGGATCTAGAGACCCCAATACACGAGCAGTACTTC. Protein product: CASSLDLETPIHEQYF.

CDR3 DNA sequence: TGTGCCAGCAGGACAGGAGAACACTACGAGCAGTACTTC. Encoded protein: CASRTGEHYEQYF. This chain uses TRBV6-5 with TRBJ2-7, with D possibly TRBD1 on 6 matching bases. Trimming pared 6 bases from V and 3 bases from J, leaving 12 bases between. Germline V gives CDR1 MNHEY, CDR2 SVGAGI. This CDR3 is built from 13 residues.

The CDR3 region is CASSLGGTGQTYEQFF. The CDR3 region has the DNA TGTGCCAGCAGCTTAGGGGGGACGGGACAGACCTACGAGCAGTTCTTC. This chain joins TRBV7-2 and TRBJ2-1; 7 bases line up with TRBD1. Trimming cost V 1 base and J 10 bases; bases outside gene matches: 13. Germline V gives CDR1 SGHTA, CDR2 FQGNSA. The CDR3 runs to 16 residues.